At least ten counts were recorded for the clone carrying this TCR beta chain. The sample comes from a study of spatial heterogeneity in lung cancer. The wider study: For the average unique TCR and UMI combination, more than 9.5 occurrences appeared in raw reads.

As to time point: sample taken at primary tumor resection. The donors, approximately 66 patients with untreated early-stage non-small cell lung cancer, provided the samples. Frozen PBMC, nontumor lung or tumor provided whole RNA, which was sequenced unsorted. TCRdb itself ran the 5' RACE reads through MiXCR, one entry per CDR3 protein. The sample yields fewer than 25,000 distinct CDR3 sequences, approximately 3% seen once. With V trimmed by 5 bases and J by 3 bases, 10 bases remained unmatched. The length of the CDR3 is 15 residues. Germline V gene lookup returns CDR1 DFQATT and CDR2 SNEGSKA (reference sequence).

The receptor's source is a female donor with early-stage non-small cell lung cancer. The sequenced sample was PBMCs, obtained at surgery. This chain uses TRBV20-1 with TRBJ2-3, with 8 bases fitting TRBD2. The DNA for the CDR3 is TGCAGTGCTCCGAGCGGGAGCCCGAGTACAGATACGCAGTATTTT. Translating gives CSAPSGSPSTDTQYF.